Listed below are T cell receptor beta chains from one sample, sequenced in a study of Tregs in tolerant kidney transplant recipients. TCRdb's table, derived via immunoSEQ multiplex PCR, lists solely in-frame clones and lacks some. The table shows 84,000 or so clones, with 80% to 95% occurring only once. The input for sequencing was CD4+ T cells from blood (PBMCs), taken 12 months after the transplant. The origin of the receptors is a human patient who received a combined kidney and bone marrow transplant. Some T cells here may be from the graft donor. Both conserved end residues are part of each CDR3. A D gene is named only where the DNA matches it firmly. Size tells how often a clone was seen (once, few, many) or the class of an expanded clone, and some rows leave it out.

size	D	V	length	J	DNA	CDR3
.	.	TRBV30	14	TRBJ2-2	TGTGCCTGGAGTGTACACCCGAACACCGGGGAGCTGTTTTTT	CAWSVHPNTGELFF
once	TRBD1	TRBV5-4	16	TRBJ1-6	TGTGCCAGCAGAACGGACAGGAGCTCCTATAATTCCCCCCTCCACTTT	CASRTDRSSYNSPLHF
.	.	TRBV9	14	TRBJ2-5	TGTGCCAGCAGCGGAGACAGTCCCCAAGAGACCCAGTACTTC	CASSGDSPQETQYF
.	.	TRBV5-8	11	TRBJ2-7	TGTGCCAGCAGCTTGTACTACGAGCAGTACTTC	CASSLYYEQYF
few	TRBD1	TRBV28	14	TRBJ1-6	TGTGCCAGCAGCCTGGGACAGAAAGATTCACCCCTCCACTTT	CASSLGQKDSPLHF
once	.	TRBV21-1	17	TRBJ2-2	TGTGCCAGCAGCAAATACCCAGGTGGTAATCGGACCGGGGAGCTGTTTTTT	CASSKYPGGNRTGELFF
.	.	TRBV19	14	TRBJ2-7	TGTGCCAGTAGTATAGCTAGGGGCTCCTACGAGCAGTACTTC	CASSIARGSYEQYF
once	TRBD2	TRBV7-3	15	TRBJ2-1	TGTGCCAGCAGGCATACTAGCGGGAGTGGTAATGAGCAGTTCTTC	CASRHTSGSGNEQFF
.	.	TRBV7-2	12	TRBJ2-7	TGTGCCAGCAGCTCTTCCAGGGTCGAGCAGTACTTC	CASSSSRVEQYF
once	.	TRBV19	14	TRBJ1-5	TGTGCCAGTAGTATCTGGGACTTTAATCAGCCCCAGCATTTT	CASSIWDFNQPQHF
.	TRBD2	TRBV5-1	16	TRBJ2-3	TGCGCCAGCAGCGCGGGACTAGCGGGGGCCACAGATACGCAGTATTTT	CASSAGLAGATDTQYF
.	.	TRBV5-4	14	TRBJ2-5	TGTGCCAGCAGCTCACCTACGGCCGGGGAGACCCAGTACTTC	CASSSPTAGETQYF
.	TRBD2	TRBV7-2	16	TRBJ2-1	TGTGCCAGCAGCTTAGCTAGCGGGAGTGGTAGCAATGAGCAGTTCTTC	CASSLASGSGSNEQFF
.	TRBD2	TRBV14	15	TRBJ2-5	TGTGCCAGCAGCCAAGCGCGGACTAGCGGGGAGACCCAGTACTTC	CASSQARTSGETQYF
.	TRBD1	TRBV7-2	15	TRBJ1-2	TGTGCCAGCAGCCAAACAGGGGGCTTAACTATAGGCTACACCTTC	CASSQTGGLTIGYTF
.	TRBD1	TRBV5-1	15	TRBJ1-2	TGCGCCAGCAGCTTGAACGGACAGGGGGCGATCGGCTACACCTTC	CASSLNGQGAIGYTF
.	.	TRBV18	13	TRBJ1-1	TGTGCCAGCTCACCATTACAGAACACTGAAGCTTTCTTT	CASSPLQNTEAFF
.	TRBD1	TRBV19	17	TRBJ2-5	TGTGCCAGTAGTATTTGGGCAGGGGGTCTGGTTGAAGAGACCCAGTACTTC	CASSIWAGGLVEETQYF
.	.	TRBV19	16	TRBJ2-7	TGTGCCAGTAGTCCTCCAGGACACGCAAGCTCCTACGAGCAGTACTTC	CASSPPGHASSYEQYF
.	TRBD2	TRBV5-1	15	TRBJ2-7	TGCGCCAGCAGCTTGACTAGCGGGGTTTCCTACGAGCAGTACTTC	CASSLTSGVSYEQYF
.	TRBD2	TRBV10-2	15	TRBJ2-7	TGCGCCAGCAGGCCAGGAGCGGGGGGGATCTACGAGCAGTACTTC	CASRPGAGGIYEQYF
.	TRBD1	TRBV6-1	14	TRBJ1-2	TGTGCCAGCAGCGGCAGGGGGTATTTCTATGGCTACACCTTC	CASSGRGYFYGYTF
.	TRBD1	TRBV30	14	TRBJ1-2	TGTGCCTGGAGCTCCGGACAGGGGGGCTATGGCTACACCTTC	CAWSSGQGGYGYTF
.	.	TRBV5-4	14	TRBJ1-1	TGTGCCAGCAGCTTGGTTCCGGGTGGCACTGAAGCTTTCTTT	CASSLVPGGTEAFF
.	.	TRBV5-1	15	TRBJ2-5	TGCGCCAGCAGCTTGTCGCCCAGGGCCCTGGAGACCCAGTACTTC	CASSLSPRALETQYF
.	.	TRBV7-3	14	TRBJ1-1	TGTGCCAGCAGCTTAAACCCAACAGGCAATGAAGCTTTCTTT	CASSLNPTGNEAFF
.	.	TRBV27	13	TRBJ2-7	TGTGCCAGCAGTTTTAGCGGTGGCTACGAGCAGTACTTC	CASSFSGGYEQYF
few	.	TRBV18	13	TRBJ1-4	TGTGCCAGCTCACCATCCCTTAATGAAAAACTGTTTTTT	CASSPSLNEKLFF
.	TRBD2	TRBV4-2	17	TRBJ2-1	TGTGCCAGCAGCCCCGGGGTAGCGGGAGCTTCCTACAATGAGCAGTTCTTC	CASSPGVAGASYNEQFF
.	TRBD1	TRBV7-2	15	TRBJ1-4	TGTGCCAGCAGCAATGCGCAGGGGGCGGGAGAAAAACTGTTTTTT	CASSNAQGAGEKLFF
once	.	TRBV28	16	TRBJ1-3	TGTGCCAGCCGGCCTGGTGGGCAGGGAATAGGAAACACCATATATTTT	CASRPGGQGIGNTIYF
.	TRBD1	TRBV6-6	16	TRBJ2-3	TGTGCCAGCACCAATTCCTGGACAGGGAGCACAGATACGCAGTATTTT	CASTNSWTGSTDTQYF
.	TRBD2	TRBV7-9	14	TRBJ2-1	TGTGCCAGCTTGCGAGCGGGGGGGAAGAATGAGCAGTTCTTC	CASLRAGGKNEQFF
.	.	TRBV7-2	13	TRBJ1-6	TGTGCCAGCAGCCCGTACGGTTATTCACCCCTCCACTTT	CASSPYGYSPLHF
.	TRBD2	TRBV9	15	TRBJ2-5	TGTGCCAGCAGCGGGACTAGCGGGGGCAGAGAGACCCAGTACTTC	CASSGTSGGRETQYF
once	TRBD2	TRBV27	20	TRBJ2-7	TGTGCCAGCAGTTCTTTCCGGGGGGGACTAGCGGGTCTGAGCTCCTACGAGCAGTACTTC	CASSSFRGGLAGLSSYEQYF
.	TRBD2	TRBV10-1	16	TRBJ2-7	TGCGCCAGCACTCGGAGGGGGACTAGCGTGACCTACGAGCAGTACTTC	CASTRRGTSVTYEQYF
.	TRBD1	TRBV18	14	TRBJ1-1	TGTGCCAGCTCACCGGGACAGGGAAGGACTGAAGCTTTCTTT	CASSPGQGRTEAFF
.	TRBD2	TRBV11-3	17	TRBJ2-2	TGTGCCAGCAGCGAACTAGCGGGAGGAGTTTATACCGGGGAGCTGTTTTTT	CASSELAGGVYTGELFF
few	.	TRBV11-2	14	TRBJ2-3	TGTGCCAGCAGCTTCAGGGTCCCCGCAGATACGCAGTATTTT	CASSFRVPADTQYF
.	TRBD2	TRBV18	16	TRBJ2-1	TGTGCCAGCTCACCCGGACTAGCGGGAGAATTCGGTGAGCAGTTCTTC	CASSPGLAGEFGEQFF
.	.	TRBV4-1	14	TRBJ1-1	TGCGCCAGCAGGGGAGTGCTTAAGAACACTGAAGCTTTCTTT	CASRGVLKNTEAFF
.	TRBD1	TRBV30	14	TRBJ1-6	TGTGCCTCGCGGCCCGGGACAGATAATTCCCCCCTCCACTTT	CASRPGTDNSPLHF
.	TRBD1	TRBV5-1	15	TRBJ2-1	TGCGCCAGCAGCGACACAGGGGGCCCCTACAATGAGCAGTTCTTC	CASSDTGGPYNEQFF
.	.	TRBV5-1	14	TRBJ2-2	TGCGCCAGCAGCTTACCAGGATCGGCCGGGGAGCTGTTTTTT	CASSLPGSAGELFF
.	.	TRBV10-3	12	TRBJ1-2	TGTGCCACCGGAGACGGGACTTTGAGCTACACCTTC	CATGDGTLSYTF
.	.	TRBV4-2	16	TRBJ2-2	TGTGCCAGCAGCCCACATCCACGTCGCAACACCGGGGAGCTGTTTTTT	CASSPHPRRNTGELFF